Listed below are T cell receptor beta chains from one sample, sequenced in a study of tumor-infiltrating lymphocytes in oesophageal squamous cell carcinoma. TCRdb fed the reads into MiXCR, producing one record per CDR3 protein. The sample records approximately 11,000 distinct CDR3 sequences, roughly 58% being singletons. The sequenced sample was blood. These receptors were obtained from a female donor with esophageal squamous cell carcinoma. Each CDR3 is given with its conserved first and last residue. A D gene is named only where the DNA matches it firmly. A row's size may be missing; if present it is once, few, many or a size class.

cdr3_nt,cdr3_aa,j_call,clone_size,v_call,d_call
TGTGCCAGCAGCCCTGCTAGATCCGAGACCCAGTACTTC,CASSPARSETQYF,TRBJ2-5,few,TRBV7-3,-
TGTGCCAGTAGTATAGGAGGGACTAGCGGGAGGGCCTTTGGCACAGATACGCAGTATTTT,CASSIGGTSGRAFGTDTQYF,TRBJ2-3,-,TRBV19,TRBD2
TGTGCCAGCAGTTCGGTCGGGGGAAATGGGTTGGGAGAGACCCAGTACTTC,CASSSVGGNGLGETQYF,TRBJ2-5,medium-sized,TRBV5-5,-
TGTGCCAGCAGCTACGGGAGAGACTACGAGCAGTACTTC,CASSYGRDYEQYF,TRBJ2-7,large,TRBV7-2,-
TGTGCCAGCAACAAGCCGGGACAGGGGAACATTCAGTACTTC,CASNKPGQGNIQYF,TRBJ2-4,few,TRBV7-2,TRBD1
TGTGCCAGCAGCTTACGGGTCGATACGCAGTATTTT,CASSLRVDTQYF,TRBJ2-3,-,TRBV7-2,-
TGTGCCAGCAGCTGGGACAGGGGACTCTATGGCTACACCTTC,CASSWDRGLYGYTF,TRBJ1-2,-,TRBV7-6,TRBD1
TGTGCCAGCAGCTCTAAACTAGTGAGCAATGAGCAGTTCTTC,CASSSKLVSNEQFF,TRBJ2-1,-,TRBV7-2,-
TGTGCCAGCAGTCAGGGAGGTACGCAGTATTTT,CASSQGGTQYF,TRBJ2-3,-,TRBV6-4,-
TGTGCCAGCAGCTTAGGGTGGGAGGGCCTCTACGAGCAGTACTTC,CASSLGWEGLYEQYF,TRBJ2-7,few,TRBV7-2,TRBD2
TGTGCCAGCAGTCGGACTAGCCGTTACAATGAGCAGTTCTTC,CASSRTSRYNEQFF,TRBJ2-1,-,TRBV28,TRBD2
TGTGCCAGCAGCCGTTCACTAGTGAGTTACAATGAGCAGTTCTTC,CASSRSLVSYNEQFF,TRBJ2-1,few,TRBV7-6,-
TGTGCTAGCAGCTTGACTAGCGGGGGCTACGAGCAGTACTTC,CASSLTSGGYEQYF,TRBJ2-7,-,TRBV7-6,TRBD2
TGTGCCAGCAGCTTCCGGACAGAAATAAGCTCCTACGAGCAGTACTTC,CASSFRTEISSYEQYF,TRBJ2-7,-,TRBV11-3,-
TGTGCCAGCAGCTTGATTAGCGGCTCCTACGAGCAGTACTTC,CASSLISGSYEQYF,TRBJ2-7,-,TRBV6-1,-
TGTGCCAGCAGCCGCGGAAATTCAGGGGATGAGCAGTTCTTC,CASSRGNSGDEQFF,TRBJ2-1,-,TRBV7-2,-
TGTGCCAGTAGTTTGGGGTCCGGGGCCAACGTCCTGACTTTC,CASSLGSGANVLTF,TRBJ2-6,many,TRBV19,-
TGTGCCAGCAGCCAAGTAGCGGGGGGGGACCAAGAGACCCAGTACTTC,CASSQVAGGDQETQYF,TRBJ2-5,-,TRBV11-2,TRBD2
TGTGCCAGCAGCTTAGCTCGAAGCGGGAGCCCCACCTACGAGCAGTACTTC,CASSLARSGSPTYEQYF,TRBJ2-7,-,TRBV7-6,TRBD2
TGTGCCAGCAGCCGAGCCCCAATAACGAACACTGAAGCTTTCTTT,CASSRAPITNTEAFF,TRBJ1-1,-,TRBV7-6,-
TGTGCCAGCAGCCCAACCCGGGACAGGGTGGGTGAGCAGTTCTTC,CASSPTRDRVGEQFF,TRBJ2-1,once,TRBV7-6,TRBD1
TGTGCCAGCAGTTATGGAGGGAGTAGCTACGAGCAGTACTTC,CASSYGGSSYEQYF,TRBJ2-7,many,TRBV28,-
TGTGCCAGCAGCTTGTTTGCTACCTACGAGCAGTACTTC,CASSLFATYEQYF,TRBJ2-7,-,TRBV7-3,-
TGTGCCAGCAGCTTAACAGTTAACTATGGCTACACCTTC,CASSLTVNYGYTF,TRBJ1-2,-,TRBV7-3,-